This T cell receptor beta chain was found in a study of cytotoxic CD8 clonotypes in ibrutinib-treated CLL. Clones were read by immunoSEQ multiplex PCR, and TCRdb kept only the in-frame ones, dropping some. The data show fewer than 400,000 clones, around 66% seen once. This clone has more than one count but fewer than ten. The antigen is undetermined. The trim removed 0 bases at V and 7 bases at J, leaving 11 bases unmatched. This CDR3 is built from 17 residues. The germline gives CDR1 MGHRA, CDR2 YSYEKL. Study-wide results and caveats: The clonality rise at ibrutinib response reflected private clonotype expansion. Baseline levels of clonality went above those of age-matched healthy donors and moved with circulating CD8+ T-cell counts.

The chain links TRBV4-1 to TRBJ2-7, with 11 nucleotides matching TRBD2. The starting material was PBMCs, obtained after 36 months of ibrutinib treatment. The clonotype originates from a human donor with chronic lymphocytic leukemia. CDR3 sequence: CASSQDLFGLAGGEQYF. DNA of the CDR3: TGCGCCAGCAGCCAAGATCTATTCGGACTAGCGGGTGGAGAGCAGTACTTC.